Below, 18 T cell receptor beta chains from the same sample are listed, as sequenced in a study of shared clonotypes between healthy human individuals (dated by TCRdb to 2018 to 2020). Library prep was done by the immunoSEQ multiplex PCR assay. The table comes from immuneACCESS by way of TCRdb, which keeps in-frame sequences with V and J called. Part of the clones is missing from these tables; in studies checked, under half for an unresolved V gene and the rest for unknown reasons. Here the sample has roughly 2.5 million clones; about 92% occur a single time. The ten largest clones represent over 0.12% of the sample. Sequenced sample: naive CD4+ T cells sorted from blood. The intended sense of this specimen's cell subset or site label: CD45RA+ positively selected. Source of these receptors: a man aged 18 to 29 in good health.

V gene TRBV6-6 combines with J gene TRBJ1-5; D not resolved. This CDR3 spans 13 amino acids. Looked up from germline, CDR1 is MNHNY and CDR2 is SVGAGI (reference sequence). Trimming cost V 9 bases and J 1 base, with 10 bases left between them. CDR3 sequence reads: CASEGDSNQPQHF. The DNA of the CDR3 is TGTGCCAGTGAGGGTGACAGCAATCAGCCCCAGCATTTT.

The rearrangement joins TRBV2 to TRBJ2-6; D is perhaps TRBD1 (5 bases). The germline CDR1 and CDR2 sequences are SNHLY and FYNNEI. Trimming removed 6 bases at V and 2 bases at J, with 5 bases between. The length of the CDR3 is 13 residues. As DNA, the CDR3 is TGTGCCAGCAGCAGGGCTGGGGCCAACGTCCTGACTTTC. It translates to CASSRAGANVLTF. The full variable domain, its missing parts supplied by reference TRBV2 and TRBJ2-6, is EPEVTQTPSHQVTQMGQEVILRCVPISNHLYFYWYRQILGQKVEFLVSFYNNEISEKSEIFDDQFSVERPDGSNFTLKIRSTKLEDSAMYFCASSRAGANVLTFGAGSRLTVL.

The chain carries TRBV7-2 and TRBJ1-2, with 10 bases fitting TRBD1. Germline V CDR1 and CDR2: SGHTA, FQGNSA. The length of the CDR3 is 15 residues. V was clipped by 3 bases and J by 5 bases; unmatched bases: 6. The CDR3 DNA sequence: TGTGCCAGCAGCTTTCCGGGACAGGGGAATTATGGCTACACCTTC. Its protein product is CASSFPGQGNYGYTF. Full variable domain (outside the CDR3, taken from reference TRBV7-2 and TRBJ1-2): GAGVSQSPSNKVTEKGKDVELRCDPISGHTALYWYRQSLGQGLEFLIYFQGNSAPDKSGLPSDRFSAERTGGSVSTLTIQRTQQEDSAVYLCASSFPGQGNYGYTFGSGTRLTVV.

This chain joins TRBV19 and TRBJ2-1, with TRBD2 matching 13 bases. V trimming: 3 bases; J trimming: 6 bases; junction bases outside the gene matches: 5. The CDR3 totals 16 residues. CDR1 and CDR2 from the germline V gene are LNHDA and SQIVND (reference sequence). The CDR3 region has the DNA TGTGCCAGTAGTATCCTTAGGACTAGCGGGGGCAATGAGCAGTTCTTC. As protein: CASSILRTSGGNEQFF.

V is TRBV11-2 and J is TRBJ1-2; D might be TRBD1 (6 bases). CDR1 is SGHAT, CDR2 FQNNGV, per germline. The germline V and J ends were trimmed by 5 bases and 2 bases, with 18 bases remaining between them. The CDR3 loop spans 16 amino acids. The CDR3 region is CASSRRTAVPNYGYTF. DNA of the CDR3: TGTGCCAGCAGCCGACGGACAGCCGTCCCCAACTATGGCTACACCTTC.

This chain links TRBV10-3 with TRBJ2-7, with TRBD2 identical over 14 bases. Looked up from germline, CDR1 is ENHRY and CDR2 is SYGVKD. Germline trimming cut 7 bases from V and 9 bases from J; bases unmatched to any gene: 8. CDR3 length: 14 residues. Here the CDR3 DNA reads TGTGCCATCACCGCCGGGACTAGCGGGAGTGTGCAGTACTTC. This sequence encodes CAITAGTSGSVQYF.

The table lists this clone with a count of one. V usage is TRBV12-5 and J usage is TRBJ1-1, with D uncertain. This CDR3 region has 14 residues. Looked up from germline, CDR1 is LGHNT and CDR2 is FRNRAP. The ends were cut back, 7 bases at V and 0 bases at J, with 12 bases in the middle. CDR3 nucleotide sequence: TGTGCTAGTGCCCCGGACGGAATGAACACTGAAGCTTTCTTT. Protein product: CASAPDGMNTEAFF.

The gene calls are TRBV6-5 and TRBJ1-5; 9 positions agree with TRBD1. The length of the CDR3 is 16 residues. The V gene's germline CDR1 is MNHEY and CDR2 SVGAGI. The V and J ends lost 0 bases and 6 bases, in that order; junction bases with no gene match: 6. CDR3 residues: CASSYSGTGRGQPQHF. Written as DNA, the CDR3 is TGTGCCAGCAGTTACTCCGGGACAGGGAGGGGTCAGCCCCAGCATTTT.

This clone was picked up one time. The germline gene is not matched at one end of the junction; a read error may be the cause. This CDR3 is also generated by other DNA sequences in the sample. The chain uses TRBV7-7 and TRBJ2-5; TRBD1 matches at 9 bases. The CDR3 sequence is 14 residues long. The germline gives CDR1 SSHAT, CDR2 FNYEAQ (reference sequence). CDR3 loop: CASSSTGGGETQYF. In DNA, the CDR3 is TGTGCTAGCAGCTCGACAGGGGGTGGAGAGACCCAGTACTTC.

The chain has TRBV5-1 and TRBJ1-2; a weak D match, TRBD1 (6 bases). Trimming stripped 4 bases from V and 12 bases from J, with 25 bases between. The germline V gene has CDR1 SGHRS and CDR2 YFSETQ. The CDR3 contains 15 residues. This CDR3 reads CASSLRAGSGDADTF. The CDR3 DNA follows: TGCGCCAGCAGCCTGCGAGCTGGGTCAGGGGATGCGGACACCTTC.

The count of this clone is one. The chain is built from TRBV27 and TRBJ1-5, with TRBD1 identical over 8 bases. Germline CDR1 MNHEY, CDR2 SMNVEV (reference sequence). Unmatched junction bases numbered 5, after V lost 4 bases and J lost 0 bases. This CDR3 is 16 amino acids long. The CDR3 here is CASSSRGTGSNQPQHF. The CDR3 region has the DNA TGTGCCAGCAGTTCTCGCGGGACAGGTAGCAATCAGCCCCAGCATTTT.

This rearrangement joins TRBV19 to TRBJ1-1; possible D gene TRBD1, 6 bases. Between the trimmed V and J ends, which lost 3 bases and 0 bases, there was a span of 17 bases. From germline, CDR1 is LNHDA and CDR2 SQIVND (reference sequence). CDR3 length: 17 amino acids. CDR3 in amino acids: CASSMMKGRGVNTEAFF. CDR3 bases: TGTGCCAGTAGTATGATGAAAGGGAGGGGGGTGAACACTGAAGCTTTCTTT. The whole variable domain, remainder taken from reference TRBV19 and TRBJ1-1, is DGGITQSPKYLFRKEGQNVTLSCEQNLNHDAMYWYRQDPGQGLRLIYYSQIVNDFQKGDIAEGYSVSREKKESFPLTVTSAQKNPTAFYLCASSMMKGRGVNTEAFFGQGTRLTVV.

V and J are TRBV9 and TRBJ2-3; 7 bases are a match to TRBD1. The CDR3 contains 16 residues. Germline V CDR1 and CDR2: SGDLS, YYNGEE. V shed 4 bases, J shed 4 bases, and the junction held 12 bases outside the gene matches. CDR3 sequence reads: CASSLRQGVGSDTQYF. CDR3 DNA sequence: TGTGCCAGCAGCTTAAGACAGGGTGTTGGATCAGATACGCAGTATTTT.

V usage is TRBV5-1 and J usage is TRBJ1-4; D gene ambiguous. Germline CDR1 is SGHRS and CDR2 is YFSETQ. The CDR3 has 12 amino acids. Trimming left V 5 bases short and J 4 bases short, with 6 bases between. The CDR3 here is CASRRDNEKLFF. CDR3 in DNA: TGCGCCAGCAGGCGGGATAATGAAAAACTGTTTTTT.

The CDR3 loop is CANRDRTYGYTF. The CDR3, as DNA: TGTGCCAACCGGGACAGGACCTATGGCTACACCTTC. The chain links TRBV2 to TRBJ1-2, with 8 bases identical to TRBD1. CDR3 length: 12 residues. V gave up 10 bases and J gave up 4 bases; unmatched junction bases: 5. The germline CDR1 and CDR2 sequences are SNHLY and FYNNEI.

This rearrangement joins TRBV6-1 to TRBJ2-2; possibly TRBD2 for D (6 bases). The CDR3 contains 14 residues. The germline V and J ends were trimmed by 5 bases and 2 bases, with 9 bases remaining between them. Germline lookup yields CDR1 MNHNS and CDR2 SASEGT. The CDR3 sequence is CASSSRGNTGELFF. The CDR3 DNA reads TGTGCCAGCAGTTCGCGGGGTAACACCGGGGAGCTGTTTTTT.

This rearrangement joins TRBV2 to TRBJ2-6; 9 bases fit TRBD1. Looked up from germline, CDR1 is SNHLY and CDR2 is FYNNEI. CDR3 length: 17 amino acids. The ends lost 4 bases at V and 1 base at J; junction bases unmatched: 5. The CDR3 coding sequence is TGTGCCAGCAGTGGGACTGGGACAGGGTCTGGGGCCAACGTCCTGACTTTC. Translation gives CASSGTGTGSGANVLTF.

This chain connects TRBV6-6 to TRBJ2-2; the D gene is possibly TRBD2 (5 bases). CDR1 is MNHNY, CDR2 SVGAGI, per germline (reference sequence). The CDR3 loop spans 13 amino acids. V dropped 6 bases and J dropped 5 bases, with 10 bases sitting between them. The CDR3 spells CASRELGTGELFF. The CDR3 DNA is TGTGCCAGCAGGGAACTAGGGACCGGGGAGCTGTTTTTT.